Shown below are 25 T cell receptor beta chains from a single sample sequenced in a study of cytomegalovirus exposure and HLA in healthy donors. PCR used 60 Vbeta primers and 13 Jbeta primers. Profiled with immunoSEQ multiplex PCR; TCRdb holds only in-frame clones, not every one. This repertoire shows about 100,000 clones, approximately 85% found once; its top ten account for about 5.5%. Sequencing was performed on PBMCs. These receptors came from a man in his forties in good health and CMV-seropositive.

The rearrangement links TRBV5-1 to TRBJ2-2; tentatively, D is TRBD2 (6 bases). Germline lookup yields CDR1 SGHRS and CDR2 YFSETQ. V was trimmed by 4 bases and J by 3 bases, leaving 13 bases between them. The CDR3 loop spans 15 amino acids. CDR3 amino acids: CASSTRRVDTGELFF. DNA of the CDR3: TGCGCCAGCAGCACCCGGAGGGTGGACACCGGGGAGCTGTTTTTT.

This chain joins TRBV13 and TRBJ2-1; 7 bases map to TRBD1. The CDR3 extends over 13 amino acids. CDR1 and CDR2 (germline): PRHDT, FYEKMQ (reference sequence). V shed 5 bases and J 10 bases; nucleotides not matched to a gene: 8. In DNA form, the CDR3 reads TGTGCCAGCAGCGTGGGACAGACCCGCGAGCAGTTCTTC. It codes for CASSVGQTREQFF.

This clone showed up just a few times. The chain is built from TRBV19 and TRBJ1-2; D remains unclear. V dropped 3 bases and J dropped 4 bases, with 15 bases sitting between them. The CDR3 sequence is 15 residues long. Germline assignment: CDR1 LNHDA and CDR2 SQIVND (reference sequence). The DNA for the CDR3 is TGTGCCAGTAGTATCTACATCCGGGTAGCCTATGGCTACACCTTC. Translating gives CASSIYIRVAYGYTF.

V gene TRBV4-1 combines with J gene TRBJ2-1, with D possibly being TRBD2 (6 bases). CDR1 and CDR2 (germline): MGHRA, YSYEKL. The CDR3 contains 17 residues. The ends were cut back, 1 base at V and 9 bases at J, with 22 bases in the middle. The CDR3 bases are TGCGCCAGCAGCCAAGTGGTTTTGGGGTTAACTAGCACTGAGCAGTTCTTC. Its translation: CASSQVVLGLTSTEQFF.

This clone was recorded a few times. The chain couples TRBV7-7 to TRBJ2-7; 8 nucleotides align to TRBD1. The ends lost 1 base at V and 6 bases at J; junction bases unmatched: 2. This CDR3 comprises 13 residues. Germline lookup yields CDR1 SSHAT and CDR2 FNYEAQ (reference sequence). The CDR3 spells CASSLVQGGEQYF. CDR3 sequence (DNA): TGTGCCAGCAGCTTAGTACAGGGGGGCGAGCAGTACTTC.

This sequence joins TRBV28 and TRBJ2-3; 15 nucleotides agree with TRBD2. The germline CDR1 and CDR2 sequences are MDHEN and SYDVKM. This CDR3 has 16 residues. J gave up 5 bases and V 5 bases, and 5 bases lay outside the gene matches. CDR3 loop: CASSDGLAGGIDTQYF. The DNA of the CDR3 is TGTGCCAGCAGTGACGGACTAGCGGGAGGGATAGATACGCAGTATTTT.

This chain connects TRBV7-6 to TRBJ2-3; D is undetermined. With 0 bases removed from V and 1 base from J, the gap between germline ends came to 14 bases. Germline V gene sequence: CDR1 SGHVS, CDR2 FNYEAQ. This CDR3 has 17 amino acids. CDR3 nucleotide sequence: TGTGCCAGCAGCTTAGCTCGGCAGGTCCGGCGCACAGATACGCAGTATTTT. It is translated as CASSLARQVRRTDTQYF.

With regard to this clone: Other nucleotide sequences in the sample specify the same CDR3. This sequence joins TRBV6-5 and TRBJ2-7, with D perhaps TRBD1 (5 bases). CDR3 length: 15 residues. The germline V gene has CDR1 MNHEY and CDR2 SVGAGI. V was clipped by 0 bases and J by 0 bases, with 9 bases between them. Here the CDR3 DNA reads TGTGCCAGCAGTTACTCGGGTCAGGGCTCCTACGAGCAGTACTTC. Protein sequence: CASSYSGQGSYEQYF.

V usage is TRBV19 and J usage is TRBJ1-5; unclear D gene. Germline V gives CDR1 LNHDA, CDR2 SQIVND (reference sequence). Deletions cut 5 bases from V and 5 bases from J, with 16 bases between. There are 15 residues in the CDR3. The CDR3 coding sequence is TGTGCCAGTAGTGCCCGGGAGGGCCCGCATCAGCCCCAGCATTTT. Translation: CASSAREGPHQPQHF. Together with reference TRBV19 and TRBJ1-5, the CDR3 gives the full variable domain: DGGITQSPKYLFRKEGQNVTLSCEQNLNHDAMYWYRQDPGQGLRLIYYSQIVNDFQKGDIAEGYSVSREKKESFPLTVTSAQKNPTAFYLCASSAREGPHQPQHFGDGTRLSIL.

This rearrangement joins TRBV6-5 to TRBJ2-6; weak D call: TRBD2 (5 bases). Trimming removed 3 bases from V and 2 bases from J, with 8 bases in between. The CDR3 sequence is 15 residues long. Germline assignment: CDR1 MNHEY and CDR2 SVGAGI. The CDR3 protein is CASSYDGTGANVLTF. The CDR3 bases are TGTGCCAGCAGTTATGACGGGACTGGGGCCAACGTCCTGACTTTC.

The V gene is TRBV6-5, the J gene TRBJ2-7; TRBD2 agrees at 8 bases. Germline-derived CDR1 and CDR2 are MNHEY and SVGAGI. V gave up 6 bases and J gave up 2 bases; unmatched junction bases: 6. The CDR3 covers 14 residues. The chain's CDR3 is CASRQTSVPYEQYF. In DNA form, the CDR3 reads TGTGCCAGCAGACAGACTAGCGTTCCCTACGAGCAGTACTTC.

V gene TRBV5-5 combines with J gene TRBJ2-7, with D possibly TRBD1 on 5 matching bases. V was shortened by 6 bases and J by 3 bases, with 13 bases between the two germline ends. The CDR3 totals 13 residues. From germline, CDR1 is SGHKS and CDR2 YYEKEE (reference sequence). DNA of the CDR3: TGTGCCAGCACCCCGCCTGGACACTACGAGCAGTACTTC. This gives the protein CASTPPGHYEQYF.

The gene calls are TRBV6-5 and TRBJ1-2; perhaps TRBD1 as D (6 bases). This CDR3 contains 13 residues. V lost 4 bases and J 8 bases, leaving 14 bases between the germline ends. Per germline, CDR1 MNHEY and CDR2 SVGAGI. CDR3 in amino acids: CASSLGGMRGYTF. In nucleotides, the CDR3 is TGTGCCAGCAGTTTAGGGGGAATGCGGGGCTACACCTTC.

This sequence joins TRBV6-5 and TRBJ1-5, with a tentative D call TRBD1 (6 bases). V dropped 2 bases and J dropped 7 bases, with 15 bases sitting between them. This CDR3 contains 15 residues. Germline CDR1 reads MNHEY; CDR2 reads SVGAGI. The CDR3, as DNA: TGTGCCAGCAGTTACGCCAGGGGTGCTCGACAGCCCCAGCATTTT. This gives the protein CASSYARGARQPQHF.

The rearrangement links TRBV11-3 to TRBJ2-1; 8 nucleotides align to TRBD2. Trimming removed 5 bases from V and 7 bases from J; junction bases left unmatched: 7. Germline CDR1 and CDR2: SGHNT and YENEEA. The CDR3 spans 14 residues. The CDR3 DNA is TGTGCCAGCAGCCTTAGCGGGATAAGGAATGAGCAGTTCTTC. It translates to CASSLSGIRNEQFF.

The chain has TRBV6-6 and TRBJ2-3; 8 bases line up with TRBD2. CDR3 length: 14 residues. Losses at the gene ends were 4 bases for V and 5 bases for J; bases not matched to a gene: 5. Germline values: CDR1 MNHNY, CDR2 SVGAGI (reference sequence). CDR3 amino acids: CASSWGLGGDTQYF. The CDR3 DNA sequence: TGTGCCAGCAGTTGGGGACTAGGGGGAGATACGCAGTATTTT.

The chain uses TRBV14 and TRBJ2-2; perhaps TRBD1 as D (6 bases). The CDR3 is 17 residues long. The germline V gene encodes CDR1 SGHDN and CDR2 FVKESK. V was cut by 3 bases and J by 5 bases, with 19 bases left in between. This CDR3 is CASSQAWGRLETGELFF. In DNA, the CDR3 is TGTGCCAGCAGCCAGGCCTGGGGGCGGCTTGAGACCGGGGAGCTGTTTTTT.

As regards this clone: The junction differs from germline at one of its ends, possibly a read error. V gene TRBV7-9 combines with J gene TRBJ2-7, with unresolved D. CDR3 size: 11 residues. In germline, CDR1 is SEHNR, CDR2 FQNEAQ (reference sequence). CDR3 in amino acids: CSSSENYEQYF. CDR3 DNA sequence: TGTTCCAGCAGCGAGAACTACGAGCAGTACTTC.

The table lists this clone with a count of one. The rearrangement uses TRBV14 and TRBJ2-7, with 12 positions matching TRBD2. The CDR3 runs 16 residues. The V segment lost 4 bases and the J segment 3 bases; nucleotides outside the gene matches: 7. Germline values: CDR1 SGHDN, CDR2 FVKESK. The CDR3 DNA sequence: TGTGCCAGCAGCCCTCGACTAGCGGGGGCCCGCTACGAGCAGTACTTC. It yields the protein CASSPRLAGARYEQYF.

V is TRBV2 and J is TRBJ2-7, with 11 bases matching TRBD1. The germline gives CDR1 SNHLY, CDR2 FYNNEI. There are 14 residues in the CDR3. Trimming took 5 bases from V and 5 from J; bases not matched to a gene: 5. The CDR3 reads CASSPDRGPNEQYF. The CDR3 region has the DNA TGTGCCAGCAGTCCGGACAGGGGGCCCAACGAGCAGTACTTC.

This clone was found a few times. The J gene is TRBJ2-2, the V gene TRBV7-2; no reliable D call. The germline V gene encodes CDR1 SGHTA and CDR2 FQGNSA. CDR3 length equals 16 residues. The V end was cut by 2 bases, the J end by 6 bases, with 16 bases between. Written as DNA, the CDR3 is TGTGCCAGCAGCTTAAGTATAGGAGTACGGGCCGGGGAGCTGTTTTTT. Amino acids: CASSLSIGVRAGELFF.

This clone was seen a single time. The chain combines TRBV5-1 with TRBJ1-6; D gene ambiguous. Deletions cut 2 bases from V and 8 bases from J, with 8 bases between. The CDR3 is made up of 13 amino acids. Germline lookup yields CDR1 SGHRS and CDR2 YFSETQ. The CDR3 sequence is CASSFRVDSPLHF. CDR3 bases: TGCGCCAGCAGCTTTCGGGTTGATTCACCCCTCCACTTT.

The chain has TRBV29-1 and TRBJ2-3; the match to TRBD2 covers 8 bases. Germline trimming cut 4 bases from V and 2 bases from J; bases unmatched to any gene: 5. The germline CDR1 and CDR2 sequences are SQVTM and ANQGSEA. The CDR3 spans 14 residues. The CDR3 coding sequence is TGCAGCGTTGCTGGCGGGAGGAACACAGATACGCAGTATTTT. This encodes CSVAGGRNTDTQYF.

This clone was detected only once. The gene calls are TRBV29-1 and TRBJ2-7; TRBD1 aligns across 10 bases. This CDR3 contains 14 residues. V was pared by 8 bases and J by 1 base, with 8 bases of the junction left unmatched. Germline assignment: CDR1 SQVTM and CDR2 ANQGSEA. The CDR3 bases are TGCAGCCCCCCAGCGGACAGGGGGTCCTACGAGCAGTACTTC. Residues: CSPPADRGSYEQYF.

The chain has TRBV7-9 and TRBJ1-4; D is unresolved. From germline, CDR1 is SEHNR and CDR2 FQNEAQ (reference sequence). The CDR3 sequence is 11 residues long. The V end lost 5 bases, the J end lost 14 bases, and 12 bases lay between the germline ends. The CDR3 coding sequence is TGTGCCAGCAGCCCCGGGTTAGTTCTGTTTTTT. Protein product: CASSPGLVLFF.